This T cell receptor (beta chain) stems from a study of cytomegalovirus exposure and HLA in healthy donors. Study observations and caveats: Reported results showed that the classifier diagnosed cytomegalovirus status with high specificity and sensitivity. Cytomegalovirus-associated status was assigned to some 160 TCR beta chains. Many donors carried some public TCRs, although rarity characterized most TCR sequences. That first-cohort TCR clusters tended to co-occur in the roughly 130 validation repertoires was found in a later analysis.

In the case of this clone: What it binds is not known.

The length of the CDR3 is 12 residues. Germline CDR1 SGHRS, CDR2 YFSETQ. The germline V and J ends were trimmed by 4 bases and 5 bases, with 10 bases remaining between them. Sequencing was performed with immunoSEQ multiplex PCR; in TCRdb, only in-frame clones are kept and a portion is missing. The sample lists around 400,000 clones; roughly 85% were seen once. The V call is TRBV5-1, the J call TRBJ2-7; TRBD2 might be the D (5 bases). The sample taken for sequencing was PBMCs. The sequence was obtained from a woman aged 18-29 years in good health and CMV-seronegative. The DNA of the CDR3 is TGCGCCAGCAGCCAACCTAGCAACGAGCAGTACTTC. Translated, it gives CASSQPSNEQYF.